The source of this T cell receptor beta chain is a study of T cells in localized non-small cell lung cancer. Study-level results: There was higher T cell clonality in uninvolved adjacent lung than in tumor, and it was highest there. Median roughly 57 top-100 tumor clones were shared with paired adjacent lung.

The CDR3 contains 11 residues. Germline lookup yields CDR1 SGHRS and CDR2 YFSETQ. Trimming left V 1 base short and J 3 bases short, with 1 base between. The assay was immunoSEQ multiplex PCR, and TCRdb's table has in-frame clones only and misses some. The data hold some 30,000 clones, with approximately 89% observed a single time. As regards this clone: Its antigen is not known.

Material: peripheral blood mononuclear cells, obtained before any cancer treatment. The rearrangement joins TRBV5-1 to TRBJ2-5; D not certain. The receptor was derived from a female donor of 60 years or more with stage II lung adenocarcinoma. CDR3 region: CASSLKETQYF. DNA for the CDR3: TGCGCCAGCAGCTTGAAAGAGACCCAGTACTTC.